This T cell receptor beta chain is drawn from a study of cytomegalovirus exposure and HLA in healthy donors. Study overall: Roughly 77 million unique TCRs from HLA-typed donors made up an early data release. Overall study findings and caveats: Earlier findings revealed that most TCR beta V segments proved productive either about 87% or about 30% of the time. An Asian-associated ancestry cluster reportedly showed fewer N-insertions than the roughly 700-donor mean in a later analysis.

J lost 6 bases, V lost 1 base, and 2 bases had no gene match. Germline V gene data show CDR1 as SQVTM and CDR2 as ANQGSEA. CDR3 size: 12 residues. Remarks on this clone: Its target is unknown.

With 60 Vbeta and 13 Jbeta primers, the PCR was carried out. Here immunoSEQ multiplex PCR was the method, and the copy in TCRdb shows in-frame clones only, minus some. There are more than 200,000 clones in the sample, with 0.75% to 1% held by the top ten. This clonotype originated in a woman in her twenties or thirties in good health and CMV-seropositive. The rearrangement joins TRBV29-1 to TRBJ1-2; 7 bases are a match to TRBD1. The sample comprised PBMCs. The CDR3 bases are TGCAGCGTTGAAGGACAGGGAAATGGCTACACCTTC. This sequence encodes CSVEGQGNGYTF.